This record covers a single TCR beta chain. What it recognizes is unknown. Both 60 Vbeta primers and 13 Jbeta primers went into the PCR. This table comes from immunoSEQ multiplex PCR, and its TCRdb copy is limited to in-frame clones, with some not included. The sample carries 140,000 to 150,000 clones, 75% recorded once. The V end lost 7 bases, the J end lost 3 bases, and 19 bases lay between the germline ends. This CDR3 contains 15 residues. The germline V gene encodes CDR1 SNHLY and CDR2 FYNNEI. This record belongs to a study of cytomegalovirus exposure and HLA in healthy donors. Study-level background: From donors who were HLA-typed, an early data release held about 85 million unique TCRs.

General observations from the study: The authors assumed roughly uniform sequencing depth across donors for presence/absence analyses.

This chain joins TRBV2 and TRBJ2-7; tentatively, D is TRBD1 (5 bases). The sequence came from a man younger than 45 in good health and CMV-seronegative. Sequenced input: PBMCs. Written as DNA, the CDR3 is TGTGCCAGCAATTTGGGGCTGGGCAGAGACTACGAGCAGTACTTC. Its translation is CASNLGLGRDYEQYF.